This T cell receptor beta chain was obtained from a study of blood T cell repertoires in COVID-19. Assay used: immunoSEQ multiplex PCR; TCRdb lists only in-frame clones, some missing. The repertoire holds roughly 190,000 clones, 89% seen once, with roughly 0.8% in the top ten. J gave up 2 bases and V 0 bases, and 0 bases lay outside the gene matches. This CDR3 contains 15 residues. The receptor comes from a woman in her late teens or twenties who had recovered from COVID-19. V is TRBV5-3 and J is TRBJ2-1; 9 nucleotides align to TRBD2. TRBV5-3 is an ORF, with its function uncertain. Source material: PBMCs or T cells enriched from blood (not recorded which). The CDR3 sequence: CARSLGGRAYNEQFF. The DNA for the CDR3 is TGTGCCAGAAGCTTGGGCGGGAGGGCCTACAATGAGCAGTTCTTC.